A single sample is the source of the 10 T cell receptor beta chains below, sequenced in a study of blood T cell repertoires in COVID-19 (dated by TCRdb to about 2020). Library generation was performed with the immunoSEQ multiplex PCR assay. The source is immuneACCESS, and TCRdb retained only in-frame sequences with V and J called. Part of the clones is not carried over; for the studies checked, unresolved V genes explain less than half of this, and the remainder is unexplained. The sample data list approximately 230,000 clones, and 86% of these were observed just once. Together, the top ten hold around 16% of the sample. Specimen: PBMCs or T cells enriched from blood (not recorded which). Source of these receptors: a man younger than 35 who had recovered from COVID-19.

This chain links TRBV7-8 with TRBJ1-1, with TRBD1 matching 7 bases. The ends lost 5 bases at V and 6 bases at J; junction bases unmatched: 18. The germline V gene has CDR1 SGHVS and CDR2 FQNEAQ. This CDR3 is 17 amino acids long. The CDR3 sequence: CASSQYGQVGLDAEAFF. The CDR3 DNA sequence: TGTGCCAGCAGCCAATACGGACAGGTCGGCTTAGACGCTGAAGCTTTCTTT.

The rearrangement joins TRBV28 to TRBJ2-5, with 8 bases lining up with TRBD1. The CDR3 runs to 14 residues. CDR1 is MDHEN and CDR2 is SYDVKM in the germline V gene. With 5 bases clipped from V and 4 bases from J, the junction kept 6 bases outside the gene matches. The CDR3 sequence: CASSDRGQGETQYF. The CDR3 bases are TGTGCCAGCAGTGACAGGGGCCAGGGAGAGACCCAGTACTTC.

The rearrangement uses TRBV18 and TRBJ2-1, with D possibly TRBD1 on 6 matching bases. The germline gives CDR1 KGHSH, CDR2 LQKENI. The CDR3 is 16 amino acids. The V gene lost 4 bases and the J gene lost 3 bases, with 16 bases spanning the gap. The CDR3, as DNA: TGTGCCAGCTCACGTCCCAGACAGGAGGTCTACAATGAGCAGTTCTTC. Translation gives CASSRPRQEVYNEQFF.

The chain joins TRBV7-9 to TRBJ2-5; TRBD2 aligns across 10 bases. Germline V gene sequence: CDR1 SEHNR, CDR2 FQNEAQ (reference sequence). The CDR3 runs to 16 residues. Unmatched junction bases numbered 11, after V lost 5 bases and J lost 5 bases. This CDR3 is CASSAALAGVGETQYF. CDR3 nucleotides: TGTGCCAGCAGCGCCGCCCTAGCGGGAGTAGGGGAGACCCAGTACTTC.

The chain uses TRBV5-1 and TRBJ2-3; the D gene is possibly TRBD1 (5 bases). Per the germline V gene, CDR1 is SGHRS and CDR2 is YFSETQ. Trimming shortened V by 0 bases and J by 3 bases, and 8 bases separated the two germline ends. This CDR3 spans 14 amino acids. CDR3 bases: TGCGCCAGCAGCTTGGAAGGGGTTACAGATACGCAGTATTTT. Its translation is CASSLEGVTDTQYF.

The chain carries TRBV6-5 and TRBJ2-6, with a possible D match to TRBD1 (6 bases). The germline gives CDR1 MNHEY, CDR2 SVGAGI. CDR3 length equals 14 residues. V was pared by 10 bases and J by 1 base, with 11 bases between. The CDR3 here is CAIKQGSGANVLTF. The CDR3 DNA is TGTGCCATCAAACAGGGTTCTGGGGCCAACGTCCTGACTTTC.

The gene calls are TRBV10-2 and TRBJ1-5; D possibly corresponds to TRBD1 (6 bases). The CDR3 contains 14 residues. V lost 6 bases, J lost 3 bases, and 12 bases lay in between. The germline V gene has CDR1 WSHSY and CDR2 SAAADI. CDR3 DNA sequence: TGCGCCAGCAGACCAACAGGGAACAATCAGCCCCAGCATTTT. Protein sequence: CASRPTGNNQPQHF.

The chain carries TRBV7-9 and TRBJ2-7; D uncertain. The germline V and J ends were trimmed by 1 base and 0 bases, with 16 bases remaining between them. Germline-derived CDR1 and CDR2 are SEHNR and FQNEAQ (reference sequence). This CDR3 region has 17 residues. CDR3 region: CASSLGDTHPHSYEQYF. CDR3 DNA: TGTGCCAGCAGCTTAGGAGACACTCATCCCCACTCCTACGAGCAGTACTTC.

CDR3 loop: CASSLWAGAEIYNSPLHF. The CDR3 bases are TGTGCCAGCAGTTTATGGGCTGGGGCAGAAATCTATAATTCACCCCTCCACTTT. J is TRBJ1-6 and V is TRBV27; D is perhaps TRBD1 (5 bases). Trimming stripped 1 base from V and 3 bases from J, with 16 bases between. This CDR3 contains 18 residues. In germline, CDR1 is MNHEY, CDR2 SMNVEV (reference sequence).

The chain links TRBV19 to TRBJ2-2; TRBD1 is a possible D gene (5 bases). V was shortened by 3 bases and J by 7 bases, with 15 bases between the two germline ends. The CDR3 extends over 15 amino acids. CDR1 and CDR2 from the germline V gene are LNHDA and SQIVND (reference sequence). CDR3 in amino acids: CASSIMTDWGGELFF. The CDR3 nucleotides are TGTGCCAGTAGTATCATGACAGATTGGGGCGGGGAGCTGTTTTTT. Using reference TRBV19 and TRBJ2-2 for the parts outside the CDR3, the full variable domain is DGGITQSPKYLFRKEGQNVTLSCEQNLNHDAMYWYRQDPGQGLRLIYYSQIVNDFQKGDIAEGYSVSREKKESFPLTVTSAQKNPTAFYLCASSIMTDWGGELFFGEGSRLTVL.